The rows below give T cell receptor beta chains drawn from one sample of a study of human T cells and chemical hapten exposure. TCRdb ran MiXCR on the RACE reads and lists one entry per CDR3 protein. The repertoire holds roughly 380,000 distinct CDR3 sequences, with 4.5% to 6% as singletons. The source material was whole blood, sampled in connection with sensitization to the hapten diphenylcyclopropenone (DPC). Every receptor here comes from a woman in her forties or fifties with alopecia areata. Some clones in this sample may be carry-over from other donors' samples. Both conserved end residues are part of each CDR3. A D gene is named only where the DNA matches it firmly. Clone size is stated in some rows and not others, as once, few, many or a class when expanded.

j_call	clone_size	v_call	d_call	cdr3_aa	cdr3_nt
TRBJ1-2	few	TRBV29-1	TRBD1	CSVLGGVGYGYTF	TGCAGCGTTCTAGGGGGCGTTGGCTATGGCTACACCTTC
TRBJ2-2	few	TRBV7-9	-	CASSPWTTYTGELFF	TGTGCCAGCAGCCCGTGGACAACTTACACCGGGGAGCTGTTTTTT
TRBJ2-5	many	TRBV12-3/TRBV12-4	-	CASSPEVETQYF	TGTGCCAGCAGCCCAGAGGTGGAGACCCAGTACTTC
TRBJ2-7	few	TRBV5-1	-	CASSLAQETYEQYF	TGCGCCAGCAGCTTGGCGCAGGAGACCTACGAGCAGTACTTC
TRBJ2-7	many	TRBV6-1	TRBD1	CASSLTGTGGYEQYF	TGTGCCAGCAGTTTGACCGGGACAGGGGGCTACGAGCAGTACTTC
TRBJ1-5	many	TRBV6-5	-	CASRLNGQSNQPQHF	TGTGCCAGCAGGTTAAACGGACAGAGCAATCAGCCCCAGCATTTT
TRBJ2-7	few	TRBV27	-	CASSALKGVRIYEQYF	TGTGCCAGCAGTGCCCTCAAGGGGGTTAGAATCTACGAGCAGTACTTC
TRBJ1-2	many	TRBV5-1	TRBD1	CASSWEQGATFTF	TGCGCCAGCAGCTGGGAACAGGGGGCGACGTTCACCTTC
TRBJ2-1	few	TRBV20-1	-	CSARGSGSEQFF	TGCAGTGCAAGAGGGTCGGGTAGTGAGCAGTTCTTC
TRBJ1-1	many	TRBV2	-	CATRETGIMNTEAFF	TGTGCCACCAGGGAAACAGGGATTATGAACACTGAAGCTTTCTTT
TRBJ2-1	few	TRBV6-2/TRBV6-3	-	CASSYSLGNEQFF	TGTGCCAGCAGTTACTCTCTAGGAAATGAGCAGTTCTTC
TRBJ2-2	many	TRBV5-8	TRBD1	CASSAGQGAHDGELFF	TGTGCCAGCAGCGCGGGACAGGGGGCGCATGACGGGGAGCTGTTTTTT
TRBJ2-2	many	TRBV12-3/TRBV12-4	-	CASSPPATSHGELFF	TGTGCCAGCAGCCCCCCCGCGACTAGTCACGGGGAGCTGTTTTTT
TRBJ2-5	many	TRBV2	TRBD2	CASSEQGLAEETQYF	TGTGCCAGCAGTGAACAGGGACTAGCGGAAGAGACCCAGTACTTC
TRBJ2-7	few	TRBV2	-	CASSEALRTSYEQYF	TGTGCCAGCAGTGAAGCGCTAAGGACCTCCTACGAGCAGTACTTC
TRBJ1-4	-	TRBV7-2	TRBD1	CASSPRSTGVGEKLFF	TGTGCCAGCAGCCCCAGGAGTACAGGGGTTGGCGAAAAACTGTTTTTT
TRBJ1-1	-	TRBV6-5	TRBD1	CASSLTGGADTEAFF	TGTGCCAGCAGTCTTACAGGGGGCGCAGATACTGAAGCTTTCTTT
TRBJ2-7	many	TRBV20-1	TRBD2	CSASLSSGHYEQYF	TGCAGTGCTAGCTTGTCTAGCGGACACTACGAGCAGTACTTC
TRBJ2-7	many	TRBV6-1	-	CASTGGSLSEQYF	TGTGCCAGCACCGGAGGGTCACTTAGCGAGCAGTACTTC
TRBJ2-7	few	TRBV27	-	CASTTTRGPSSYEQYF	TGTGCCAGCACCACAACGAGGGGCCCCAGCTCCTACGAGCAGTACTTC
TRBJ1-6	many	TRBV4-1	-	CASSQADASPLHF	TGCGCCAGCAGCCAAGCGGACGCCTCACCCCTCCACTTT
TRBJ2-3	few	TRBV4-1	TRBD1	CASSQVGTGGGDTQYF	TGCGCCAGCAGCCAAGTGGGGACAGGGGGGGGAGATACGCAGTATTTT
TRBJ2-1	many	TRBV27	-	CASSRRGSYNEQFF	TGTGCCAGCAGCCGCCGTGGGTCCTACAATGAGCAGTTCTTC
TRBJ2-7	many	TRBV27	TRBD2	CASSLGGLGAGATYEQYF	TGTGCCAGCAGTTTGGGAGGGTTGGGAGCGGGGGCCACCTACGAGCAGTACTTC
TRBJ2-3	-	TRBV20-1	-	CSAIAGRTDTQYF	TGCAGTGCTATCGCGGGCCGCACAGATACGCAGTATTTT
TRBJ1-1	few	TRBV12-3/TRBV12-4	-	CATLISNTEAFF	TGTGCCACGCTCATCTCGAACACTGAAGCTTTCTTT
TRBJ2-5	-	TRBV12-3/TRBV12-4	-	CASSVPGAETQYF	TGTGCCAGCAGTGTCCCAGGGGCGGAGACCCAGTACTTC
TRBJ1-2	few	TRBV9	-	CASSVASGYGYTF	TGTGCCAGCAGCGTAGCTAGCGGCTATGGCTACACCTTC
TRBJ1-3	-	TRBV4-2	TRBD1	CASSQGQSISGNTIYF	TGTGCCAGCAGCCAGGGACAGTCTATTTCTGGAAACACCATATATTTT
TRBJ1-1	few	TRBV10-3	-	CAISESVPNTEAFF	TGTGCCATCAGTGAGTCCGTCCCCAACACTGAAGCTTTCTTT
TRBJ1-5	few	TRBV27	TRBD1	CASRLRGRDQPQHF	TGTGCCAGCAGGCTAAGGGGGCGGGATCAGCCCCAGCATTTT
TRBJ1-1	-	TRBV13	-	CASSLGVRPSEAFF	TGTGCCAGCAGCTTAGGGGTACGACCGTCTGAAGCTTTCTTT
TRBJ1-5	-	TRBV6-2/TRBV6-3	TRBD1	CASSYDRVQPQHF	TGTGCCAGCAGTTATGACAGGGTACAGCCCCAGCATTTT
TRBJ1-6	few	TRBV20-1	TRBD1	CSASDRGFGSPLHF	TGCAGTGCCTCAGACAGGGGCTTTGGTTCACCCCTCCACTTT
TRBJ2-2	many	TRBV7-9	-	CASSSGPLRLELFF	TGTGCCAGCAGCTCGGGACCCCTTCGTTTGGAGCTGTTTTTT
TRBJ2-1	-	TRBV30	-	CAHGQGTLAGSYNEQFF	TGTGCCCATGGACAGGGAACTCTAGCGGGCTCCTACAATGAGCAGTTCTTC
TRBJ2-4	-	TRBV11-2	TRBD2	CASRPESLAGVLAKNIQYF	TGTGCCAGCAGGCCGGAGTCCCTAGCGGGCGTACTAGCCAAAAACATTCAGTACTTC
TRBJ2-3	many	TRBV7-9	TRBD1	CASSSLRGPTDTQYF	TGTGCCAGCAGCTCCCTAAGGGGGCCCACAGATACGCAGTATTTT
TRBJ2-3	many	TRBV4-3	-	CASSQDRGSSTDTQYF	TGCGCCAGCAGCCAAGATCGAGGATCTAGCACAGATACGCAGTATTTT
TRBJ2-3	many	TRBV14	-	CASSESASPDTQYF	TGTGCCAGCAGTGAGTCTGCGAGCCCAGATACGCAGTATTTT
TRBJ1-1	-	TRBV2	TRBD1	CASWRTGGTEAFF	TGTGCCAGCTGGAGAACAGGGGGCACTGAAGCTTTCTTT